These 18 T cell receptor beta chains were sequenced from one sample in a study of blood T cell repertoires in COVID-19 (TCRdb year 2020). The method was the immunoSEQ multiplex PCR assay. TCRdb obtained this table from immuneACCESS and retained in-frame rearrangements with V and J assigned. These tables miss some clones; where compared with another copy, unresolved V genes account for less than half of the shortfall, and the remainder is unexplained. The sample table lists just over 300,000 clones, approximately 91% of them with a count of one. In total, the top ten clones hold approximately 9.4% of the sample. Sequencing was carried out using PBMCs or T cells enriched from blood (not recorded which). All receptors derive from a woman aged 40 to 49 who had recovered from COVID-19.

This rearrangement joins TRBV3-1 (or the pseudogene TRBV3-2) to TRBJ2-7, with D possibly being TRBD2 (5 bases). Germline V gives CDR1 LGHDT, CDR2 YNNKEL (reference sequence). Trimming stripped 4 bases from V and 3 bases from J, with 13 bases between. The CDR3 extends over 14 amino acids. The CDR3 protein is CASSRGREHYEQYF. The CDR3 bases are TGTGCCAGCAGCCGAGGACGGGAACACTACGAGCAGTACTTC.

The chain uses TRBV5-1 and TRBJ2-2; D might be TRBD2 (6 bases). Germline CDR1 and CDR2: SGHRS and YFSETQ. The CDR3 covers 17 residues. Trimming left V 7 bases short and J 0 bases short, with 19 bases between. In nucleotides, the CDR3 is TGCGCCAGCCGCATGCTGGGACTCCCCGCGAACACCGGGGAGCTGTTTTTT. Its protein is CASRMLGLPANTGELFF.

This chain connects TRBV5-1 to TRBJ2-2; TRBD2 matches 8 bases. Germline-derived CDR1 and CDR2 are SGHRS and YFSETQ. After removal of 0 bases from V and 5 bases from J, the junction contained 3 bases not matched to a gene. The CDR3 covers 15 residues. The CDR3 is CASSLAPGGTGELFF. CDR3 bases: TGCGCCAGCAGCTTGGCCCCGGGGGGGACCGGGGAGCTGTTTTTT.

This clone has a single count. The chain recombines TRBV4-1 with TRBJ1-6, with a tentative D call TRBD1 (5 bases). The CDR3 length is 14 residues. The germline CDR1 and CDR2 sequences are MGHRA and YSYEKL. V was pared by 3 bases and J by 4 bases, with 7 bases between. CDR3 sequence reads: CASSQGGYNSPLHF. For the CDR3, the DNA is TGCGCCAGCAGCCAGGGGGGGTATAATTCACCCCTCCACTTT.

V and J are TRBV29-1 and TRBJ2-7; the match to TRBD2 covers 8 bases. After removal of 7 bases from V and 7 bases from J, the junction contained 9 bases not matched to a gene. The CDR3 sequence is 12 residues long. Germline values: CDR1 SQVTM, CDR2 ANQGSEA. CDR3 nucleotides: TGCAGCGCCCGGGGGGGGGCGGGAGAGCAGTACTTC. It encodes CSARGGAGEQYF.

The gene calls are TRBV21-1 and TRBJ2-3; the table calls TRBD2, which could not be checked here. TRBV21-1 is designated a pseudogene. The CDR3 loop spans 15 amino acids. CDR3 sequence: CASIRTSESTDTQYF. The DNA of the CDR3 is TGTGCCAGCATCCGGACTAGCGAGAGCACAGATACGCAGTATTTT.

The CDR3 loop is CASSPEQGVNTEAFF. CDR3 coding DNA: TGTGCCAGCAGCCCAGAGCAGGGGGTGAACACTGAAGCTTTCTTT. The rearrangement uses TRBV9 and TRBJ1-1, with 7 bases identical to TRBD1. Trimming cost V 4 bases and J 0 bases; bases outside gene matches: 6. Germline-derived CDR1 and CDR2 are SGDLS and YYNGEE. The CDR3 is 15 residues long.

Remarks on this clone: The same CDR3 can be traced to other DNA sequences in this sample. The chain links TRBV9 to TRBJ2-5; 15 positions match TRBD2. Germline V gene data show CDR1 as SGDLS and CDR2 as YYNGEE. The ends lost 4 bases at V and 1 base at J; junction bases unmatched: 2. The CDR3 totals 16 residues. CDR3 in DNA: TGTGCCAGCAGCCAGGGACTAGCGGGGGGCCAAGAGACCCAGTACTTC. Translating gives CASSQGLAGGQETQYF.

The rearrangement uses TRBV23-1 and TRBJ1-5, with unresolved D. TRBV23-1 is known as an ORF, though its function is uncertain. The V end lost 4 bases, the J end lost 6 bases, and 16 bases lay between the germline ends. CDR3 length: 15 residues. CDR3 region: CASSLCRRRGQPQHF. CDR3 DNA: TGCGCCAGCAGTCTTTGCCGGCGGCGGGGTCAGCCCCAGCATTTT.

This chain links TRBV10-1 with TRBJ2-1; 10 nucleotides line up with TRBD2. V was pared by 3 bases and J by 15 bases, with 5 bases of the junction left unmatched. Germline assignment: CDR1 WNHNN and CDR2 SYGVQD (reference sequence). This CDR3 spans 12 amino acids. For the CDR3, the DNA is TGCGCCAGCAGTGATTTAGCGGGGGGCTTGTTCTTC. It translates to CASSDLAGGLFF.

V usage is TRBV3-1 (or the pseudogene TRBV3-2) and J usage is TRBJ2-2; no definite D call. Trimming removed 5 bases at V and 8 bases at J, with 6 bases between. Germline V CDR1 and CDR2: LGHDT, YNNKEL (reference sequence). The length of the CDR3 is 11 residues. The CDR3 sequence: CASSGKGELFF. Here the CDR3 DNA reads TGTGCCAGCAGCGGCAAAGGGGAGCTGTTTTTT.

The chain joins TRBV5-1 to TRBJ1-3; weak D call: TRBD1 (5 bases). The CDR3 totals 16 residues. V shed 5 bases and J shed 2 bases, with 17 bases lying between them. Germline CDR1 SGHRS, CDR2 YFSETQ. Here the CDR3 reads CASSRMGPSPGNTIYF. CDR3 nucleotide sequence: TGCGCCAGCAGTAGAATGGGGCCCTCCCCTGGAAACACCATATATTTT.

This chain joins TRBV7-8 and TRBJ1-2; 11 nucleotides align to TRBD1. This CDR3 region has 16 residues. V was pared by 5 bases and J by 4 bases, with 9 bases of the junction left unmatched. The germline V gene encodes CDR1 SGHVS and CDR2 FQNEAQ. CDR3 sequence reads: CASSQEGGQGVYGYTF. CDR3 coding DNA: TGTGCCAGCAGCCAGGAGGGGGGACAGGGGGTCTATGGCTACACCTTC.

The chain links TRBV4-1 to TRBJ2-7, with TRBD2 identical over 9 bases. Germline CDR1 is MGHRA and CDR2 is YSYEKL. The CDR3 has 18 amino acids. V lost 1 base to trimming and J lost 4 bases; unmatched junction nucleotides: 14. DNA of the CDR3: TGCGCCAGCAGCCAAGTTGAAAAGGCGGGGGGGCGTCGGTACGAGCAGTACTTC. Protein product: CASSQVEKAGGRRYEQYF.

This chain connects TRBV29-1 to TRBJ1-1; D is possibly TRBD1 (6 bases). CDR1 is SQVTM, CDR2 ANQGSEA, per germline. V lost 3 bases and J 4 bases, leaving 15 bases between the germline ends. The CDR3 has 14 amino acids. CDR3 coding DNA: TGCAGCGTTGACTTGGCAGGGGCCGGCACTGAAGCTTTCTTT. Translation: CSVDLAGAGTEAFF.

V is TRBV15 and J is TRBJ1-1; D not resolved. The germline V gene encodes CDR1 LNHNV and CDR2 YYDKDF (reference sequence). The CDR3 totals 14 residues. V lost 0 bases and J 0 bases, leaving 5 bases between the germline ends. The CDR3: CATSRDLLNTEAFF. The CDR3 nucleotides read TGTGCCACCAGCAGAGATCTCTTGAACACTGAAGCTTTCTTT.

DNA for the CDR3: TGTGCCAGCAGCTTAGAAGGCGGGGTAGAGTACTTC. This sequence encodes CASSLEGGVEYF. The rearrangement uses TRBV7-9 and TRBJ2-7, with TRBD2 as a possible D gene (6 bases). V was cut by 1 base and J by 11 bases, with 12 bases left in between. Germline V gene sequence: CDR1 SEHNR, CDR2 FQNEAQ (reference sequence). The CDR3 consists of 12 residues.

In this sample, this clone turned up a few times. The rearrangement joins TRBV28 to TRBJ2-2; tentative D call: TRBD1 (6 bases). Germline V lookup: CDR1 MDHEN, CDR2 SYDVKM. V lost 5 bases and J 3 bases, leaving 7 bases between the germline ends. The CDR3 has 13 residues. The CDR3 DNA is TGTGCCAGCAGTAGACAGGACACCGGGGAGCTGTTTTTT. It codes for CASSRQDTGELFF.